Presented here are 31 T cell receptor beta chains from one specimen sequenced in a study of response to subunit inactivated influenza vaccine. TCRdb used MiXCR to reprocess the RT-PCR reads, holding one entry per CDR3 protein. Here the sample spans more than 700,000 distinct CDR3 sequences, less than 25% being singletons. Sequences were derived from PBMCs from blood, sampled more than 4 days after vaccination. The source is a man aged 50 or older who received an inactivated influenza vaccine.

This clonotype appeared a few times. The CDR3 nucleotides are TGTGCCAGCAGTGGACCGGGACAGGGAGAAAAACTGTTTTTT. It translates to CASSGPGQGEKLFF. The chain combines TRBV6-1 with TRBJ1-4; 9 bases are a match to TRBD1. The V and J ends lost 4 bases and 8 bases, in that order; junction bases with no gene match: 5. Germline CDR1 is MNHNS and CDR2 is SASEGT. This CDR3 contains 14 residues.

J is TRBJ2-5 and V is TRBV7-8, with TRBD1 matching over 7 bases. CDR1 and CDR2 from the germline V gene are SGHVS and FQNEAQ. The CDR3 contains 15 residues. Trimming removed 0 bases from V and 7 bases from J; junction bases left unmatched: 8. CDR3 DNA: TGTGCCAGCAGCTTAGCGGTATACAGGGGTGGGACCCAGTACTTC. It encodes CASSLAVYRGGTQYF.

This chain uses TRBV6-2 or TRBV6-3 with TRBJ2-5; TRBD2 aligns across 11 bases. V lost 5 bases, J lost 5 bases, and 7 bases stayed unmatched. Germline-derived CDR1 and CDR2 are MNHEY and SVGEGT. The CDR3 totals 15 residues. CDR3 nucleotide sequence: TGTGCCAGCAGTCACCTAGCGGGGGGTTCTGAGACCCAGTACTTC. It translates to CASSHLAGGSETQYF.

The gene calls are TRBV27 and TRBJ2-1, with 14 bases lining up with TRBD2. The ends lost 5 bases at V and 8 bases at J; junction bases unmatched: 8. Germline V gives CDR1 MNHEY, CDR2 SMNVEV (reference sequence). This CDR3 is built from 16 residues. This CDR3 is CASSAWTSGGLDEQFF. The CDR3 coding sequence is TGTGCCAGCAGTGCCTGGACTAGCGGGGGGTTGGATGAGCAGTTCTTC.

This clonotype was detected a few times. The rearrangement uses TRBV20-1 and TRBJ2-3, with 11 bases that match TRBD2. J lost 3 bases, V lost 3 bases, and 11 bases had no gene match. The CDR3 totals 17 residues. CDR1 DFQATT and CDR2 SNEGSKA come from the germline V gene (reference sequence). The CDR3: CSASDLSGRAVTDTQYF. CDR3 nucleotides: TGCAGTGCTAGCGATCTTAGCGGGAGGGCTGTGACAGATACGCAGTATTTT.

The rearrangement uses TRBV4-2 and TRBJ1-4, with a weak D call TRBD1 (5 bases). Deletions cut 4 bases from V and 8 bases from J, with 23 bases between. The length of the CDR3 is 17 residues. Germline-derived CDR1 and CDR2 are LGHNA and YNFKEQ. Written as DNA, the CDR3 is TGTGCCAGCAGCCTTGTTACGGCGGGGCAGTTAGGAGAAAAACTGTTTTTT. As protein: CASSLVTAGQLGEKLFF.

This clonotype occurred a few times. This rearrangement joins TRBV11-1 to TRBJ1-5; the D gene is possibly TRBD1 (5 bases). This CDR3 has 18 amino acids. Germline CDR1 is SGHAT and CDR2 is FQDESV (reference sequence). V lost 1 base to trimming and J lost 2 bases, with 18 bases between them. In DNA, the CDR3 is TGTGCCAGCAGCTTAGGAGTGAGGAGGGGAGAGGGCAATCAGCCCCAGCATTTT. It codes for CASSLGVRRGEGNQPQHF.

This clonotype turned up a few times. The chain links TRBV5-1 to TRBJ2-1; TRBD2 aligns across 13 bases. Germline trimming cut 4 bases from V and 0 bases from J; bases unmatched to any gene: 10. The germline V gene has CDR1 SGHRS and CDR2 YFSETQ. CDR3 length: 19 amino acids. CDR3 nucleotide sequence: TGCGCCAGCAGCCGTACGAGACTAGCGGGGGGCCACTCCTACAATGAGCAGTTCTTC. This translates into CASSRTRLAGGHSYNEQFF.

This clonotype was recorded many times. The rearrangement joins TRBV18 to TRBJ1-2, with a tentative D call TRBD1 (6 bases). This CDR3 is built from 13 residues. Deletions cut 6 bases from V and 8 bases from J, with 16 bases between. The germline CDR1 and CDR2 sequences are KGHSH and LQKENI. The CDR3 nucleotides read TGTGCCAGCTCCCTGGACAGACTACGCGGCTACACCTTC. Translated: CASSLDRLRGYTF. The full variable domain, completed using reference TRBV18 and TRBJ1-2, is NAGVMQNPRHLVRRRGQEARLRCSPMKGHSHVYWYRQLPEEGLKFMVYLQKENIIDESGMPKERFSAEFPKEGPSILRIQQVVRGDSAAYFCASSLDRLRGYTFGSGTRLTVV.

The CDR3 here is CAIKVGADEQYF. CDR3 DNA sequence: TGTGCCATCAAAGTGGGGGCGGATGAGCAGTACTTC. The V call is TRBV10-3, the J call TRBJ2-7, with D possibly TRBD1 on 6 matching bases. Germline lookup yields CDR1 ENHRY and CDR2 SYGVKD. This CDR3 region has 12 residues. V was clipped by 7 bases and J by 7 bases, with 14 bases between them.

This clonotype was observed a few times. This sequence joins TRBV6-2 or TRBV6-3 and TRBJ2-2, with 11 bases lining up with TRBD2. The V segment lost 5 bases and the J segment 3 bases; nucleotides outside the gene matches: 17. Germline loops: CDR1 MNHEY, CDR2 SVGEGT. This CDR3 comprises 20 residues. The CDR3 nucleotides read TGTGCCAGCAGTCCTCGCCCCCTGGGACTAGCGGAGGGGTACACCGGGGAGCTGTTTTTT. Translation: CASSPRPLGLAEGYTGELFF.

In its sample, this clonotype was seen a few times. CDR3 loop: CSARTGETQYF. The CDR3 DNA reads as TGCAGTGCTAGAACGGGAGAGACCCAGTACTTC. V usage is TRBV20-1 and J usage is TRBJ2-5; no firm D call. V lost 2 bases and J 4 bases, leaving 5 bases between the germline ends. The CDR3 covers 11 residues. Per germline, CDR1 DFQATT and CDR2 SNEGSKA (reference sequence).

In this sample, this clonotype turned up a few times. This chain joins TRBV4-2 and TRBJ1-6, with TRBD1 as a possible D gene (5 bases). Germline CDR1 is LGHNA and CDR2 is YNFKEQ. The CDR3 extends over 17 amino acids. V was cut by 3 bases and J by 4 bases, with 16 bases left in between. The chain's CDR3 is CASSQEGMGGYNSPLHF. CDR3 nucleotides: TGTGCCAGCAGCCAGGAGGGCATGGGGGGTTATAATTCACCCCTCCACTTT.

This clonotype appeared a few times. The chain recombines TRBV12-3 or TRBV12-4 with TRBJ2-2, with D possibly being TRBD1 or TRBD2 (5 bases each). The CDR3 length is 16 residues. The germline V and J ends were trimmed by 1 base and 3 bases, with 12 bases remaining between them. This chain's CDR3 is CASSLGPRGDTGELFF. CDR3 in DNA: TGTGCCAGCAGTTTAGGGCCCCGAGGGGACACCGGGGAGCTGTTTTTT.

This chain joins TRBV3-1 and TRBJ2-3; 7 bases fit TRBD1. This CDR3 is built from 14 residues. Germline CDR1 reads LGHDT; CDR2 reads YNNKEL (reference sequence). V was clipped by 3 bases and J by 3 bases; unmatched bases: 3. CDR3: CASSQRGRTDTQYF. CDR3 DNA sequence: TGTGCCAGCAGCCAGAGGGGGCGGACAGATACGCAGTATTTT.

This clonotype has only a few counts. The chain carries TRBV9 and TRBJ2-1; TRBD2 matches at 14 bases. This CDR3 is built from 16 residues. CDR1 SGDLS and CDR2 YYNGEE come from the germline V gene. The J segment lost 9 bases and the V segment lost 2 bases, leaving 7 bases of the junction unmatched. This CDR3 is CASSVGTSGRGSEQFF. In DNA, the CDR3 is TGTGCCAGCAGCGTCGGGACTAGCGGGAGAGGGAGTGAGCAGTTCTTC.

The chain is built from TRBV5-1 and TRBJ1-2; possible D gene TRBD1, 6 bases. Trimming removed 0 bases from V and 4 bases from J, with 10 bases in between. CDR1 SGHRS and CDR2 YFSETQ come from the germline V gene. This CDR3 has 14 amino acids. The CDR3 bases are TGCGCCAGCAGCTTGGGACAGGCGGGCTATGGCTACACCTTC. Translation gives CASSLGQAGYGYTF.

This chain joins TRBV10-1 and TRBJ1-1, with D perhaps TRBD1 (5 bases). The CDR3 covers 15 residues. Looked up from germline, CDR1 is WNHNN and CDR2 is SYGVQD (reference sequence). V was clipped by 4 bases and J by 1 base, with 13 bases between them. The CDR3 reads CASSASGMGNTEAFF. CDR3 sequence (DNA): TGCGCCAGCAGTGCCTCAGGGATGGGGAACACTGAAGCTTTCTTT.

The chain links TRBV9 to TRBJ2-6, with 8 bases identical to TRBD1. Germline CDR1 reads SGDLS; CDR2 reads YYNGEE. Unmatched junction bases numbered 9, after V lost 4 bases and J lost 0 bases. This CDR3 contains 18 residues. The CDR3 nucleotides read TGTGCCAGCAGCTCGAACAGGGACAGGCCCTCTGGGGCCAACGTCCTGACTTTC. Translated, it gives CASSSNRDRPSGANVLTF.

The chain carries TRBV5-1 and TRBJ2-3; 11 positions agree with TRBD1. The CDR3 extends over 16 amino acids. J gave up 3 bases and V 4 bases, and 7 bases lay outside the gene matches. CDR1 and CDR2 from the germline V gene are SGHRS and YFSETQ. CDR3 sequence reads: CASSHPGQGVTDTQYF. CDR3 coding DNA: TGCGCCAGCAGCCACCCGGGACAGGGGGTAACAGATACGCAGTATTTT.

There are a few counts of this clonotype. CDR3 sequence: CASSRRDRGGRDTQYF. CDR3 DNA sequence: TGTGCCAGCAGCCGCCGGGACAGGGGAGGTAGAGATACGCAGTATTTT. This chain connects TRBV7-9 to TRBJ2-3; 10 nucleotides align to TRBD1. Trimming at V came to 5 bases and at J to 5 bases, leaving 10 bases not matched to a gene. The CDR3 totals 16 residues. CDR1 and CDR2 (germline): SEHNR, FQNEAQ (reference sequence).

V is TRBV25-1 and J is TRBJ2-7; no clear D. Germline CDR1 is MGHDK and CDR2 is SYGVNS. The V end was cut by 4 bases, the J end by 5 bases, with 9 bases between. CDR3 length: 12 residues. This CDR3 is CASSGPEDEQYF. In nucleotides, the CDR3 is TGTGCCAGCAGTGGTCCCGAGGACGAGCAGTACTTC.

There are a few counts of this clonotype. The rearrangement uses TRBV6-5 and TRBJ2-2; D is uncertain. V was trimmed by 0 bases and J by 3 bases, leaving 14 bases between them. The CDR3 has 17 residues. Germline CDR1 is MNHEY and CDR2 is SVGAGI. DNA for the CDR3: TGTGCCAGCAGTTACTCGAGGCCCAGGTTATACACCGGGGAGCTGTTTTTT. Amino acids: CASSYSRPRLYTGELFF.

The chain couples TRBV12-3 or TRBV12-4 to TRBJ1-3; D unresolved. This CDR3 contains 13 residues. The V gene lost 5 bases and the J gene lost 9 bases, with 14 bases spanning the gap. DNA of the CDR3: TGTGCCAGCAGTCCGGGTCTTTTTAGCACCATATATTTT. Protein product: CASSPGLFSTIYF.

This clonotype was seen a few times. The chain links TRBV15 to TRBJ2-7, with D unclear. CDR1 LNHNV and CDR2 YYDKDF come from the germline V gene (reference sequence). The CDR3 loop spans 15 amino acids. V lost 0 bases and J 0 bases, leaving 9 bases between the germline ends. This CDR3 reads CATSRDRHNSYEQYF. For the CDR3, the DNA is TGTGCCACCAGCAGAGATCGACATAACTCCTACGAGCAGTACTTC.

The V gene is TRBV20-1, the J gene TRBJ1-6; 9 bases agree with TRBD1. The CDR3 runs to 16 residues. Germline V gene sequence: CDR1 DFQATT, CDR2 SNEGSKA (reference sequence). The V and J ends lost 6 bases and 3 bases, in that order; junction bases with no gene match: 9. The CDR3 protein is CSAGKTGGSYNSPLHF. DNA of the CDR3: TGCAGTGCCGGCAAAACAGGGGGCAGCTATAATTCACCCCTCCACTTT.

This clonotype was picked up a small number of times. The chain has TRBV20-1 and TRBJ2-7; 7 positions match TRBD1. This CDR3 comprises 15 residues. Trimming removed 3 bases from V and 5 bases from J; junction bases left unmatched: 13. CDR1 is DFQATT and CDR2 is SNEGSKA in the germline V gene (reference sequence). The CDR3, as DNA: TGCAGTGCTAGGGACGAAGACAGGGAAGGGCACGAGCAGTACTTC. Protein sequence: CSARDEDREGHEQYF.

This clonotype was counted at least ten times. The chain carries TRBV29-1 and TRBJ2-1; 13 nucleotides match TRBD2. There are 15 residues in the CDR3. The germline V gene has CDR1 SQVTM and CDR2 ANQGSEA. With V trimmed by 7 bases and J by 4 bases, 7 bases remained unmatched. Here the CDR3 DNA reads TGCAGCGCAAAACTAGCGGGGGGGACTTACAATGAGCAGTTCTTC. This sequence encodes CSAKLAGGTYNEQFF.

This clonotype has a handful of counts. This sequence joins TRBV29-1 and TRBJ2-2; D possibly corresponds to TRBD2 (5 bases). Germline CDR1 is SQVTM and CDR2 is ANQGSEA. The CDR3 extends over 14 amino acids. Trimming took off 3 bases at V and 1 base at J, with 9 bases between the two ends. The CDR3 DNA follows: TGCAGCGTTGACTCCGGACTGAACACCGGGGAGCTGTTTTTT. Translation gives CSVDSGLNTGELFF.

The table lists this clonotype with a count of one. As DNA, the CDR3 is TGTGCCAGTAGTATCAAGTCCCGGACTAGCGGAAGCACCGGGGAGCTGTTTTTT. It yields the protein CASSIKSRTSGSTGELFF. V and J are TRBV19 and TRBJ2-2; 10 bases agree with TRBD2. The junction had 11 bases not matched to a gene; V was cut back by 3 bases and J by 4 bases. This CDR3 is 18 amino acids long. The germline V gene encodes CDR1 LNHDA and CDR2 SQIVND (reference sequence).

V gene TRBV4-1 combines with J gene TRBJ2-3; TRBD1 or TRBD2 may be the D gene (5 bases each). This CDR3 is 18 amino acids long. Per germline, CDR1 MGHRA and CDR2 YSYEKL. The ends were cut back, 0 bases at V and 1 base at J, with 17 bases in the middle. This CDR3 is CASSQEGDPWGRTDTQYF. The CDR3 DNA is TGCGCCAGCAGCCAAGAAGGGGACCCCTGGGGCCGCACAGATACGCAGTATTTT.